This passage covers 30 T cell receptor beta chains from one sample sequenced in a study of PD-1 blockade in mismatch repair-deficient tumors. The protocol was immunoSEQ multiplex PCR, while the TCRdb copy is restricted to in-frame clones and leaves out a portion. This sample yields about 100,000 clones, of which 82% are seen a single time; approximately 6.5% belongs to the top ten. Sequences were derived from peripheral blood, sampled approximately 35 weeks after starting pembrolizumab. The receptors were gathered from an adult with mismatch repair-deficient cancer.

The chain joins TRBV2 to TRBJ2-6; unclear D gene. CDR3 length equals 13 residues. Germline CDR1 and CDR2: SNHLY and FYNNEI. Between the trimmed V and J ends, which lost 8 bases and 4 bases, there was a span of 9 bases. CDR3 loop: CASLNEGANVLTF. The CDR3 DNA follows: TGTGCCAGCCTAAACGAAGGGGCCAACGTCCTGACTTTC.

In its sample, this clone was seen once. CDR3 nucleotide sequence: TGTGCCAGCAGCTTGGAAGCGGGAGTATACAATGAGCAGTTCTTC. Translated: CASSLEAGVYNEQFF. The gene calls are TRBV5-4 and TRBJ2-1, with 8 bases lining up with TRBD2. The germline CDR1 and CDR2 sequences are SGHNT and YYREEE (reference sequence). The CDR3 loop spans 15 amino acids. V was pared by 0 bases and J by 4 bases, with 3 bases of the junction left unmatched.

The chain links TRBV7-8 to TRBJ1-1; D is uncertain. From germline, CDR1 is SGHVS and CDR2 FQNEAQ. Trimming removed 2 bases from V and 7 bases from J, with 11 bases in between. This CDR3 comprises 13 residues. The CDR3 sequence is CASSLTGYHEAFF. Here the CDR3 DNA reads TGTGCCAGCAGCTTAACGGGATACCATGAAGCTTTCTTT.

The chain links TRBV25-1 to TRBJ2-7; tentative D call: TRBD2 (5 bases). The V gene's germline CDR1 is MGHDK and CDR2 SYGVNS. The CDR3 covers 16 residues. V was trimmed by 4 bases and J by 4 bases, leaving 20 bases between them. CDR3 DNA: TGTGCCAGCAGTGGAGGAACTGGACTGGATGGGTACGAGCAGTACTTC. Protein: CASSGGTGLDGYEQYF.

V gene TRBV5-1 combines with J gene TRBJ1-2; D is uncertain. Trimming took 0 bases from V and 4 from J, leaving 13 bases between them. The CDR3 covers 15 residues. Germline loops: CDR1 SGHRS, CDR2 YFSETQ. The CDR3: CASSLAFGGSYGYTF. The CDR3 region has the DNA TGCGCCAGCAGCTTGGCCTTCGGCGGCTCCTATGGCTACACCTTC.

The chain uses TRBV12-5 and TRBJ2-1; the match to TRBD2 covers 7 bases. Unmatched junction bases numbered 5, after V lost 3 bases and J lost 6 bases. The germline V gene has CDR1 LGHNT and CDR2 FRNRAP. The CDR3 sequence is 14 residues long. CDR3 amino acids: CASGFGGGPNEQFF. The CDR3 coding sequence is TGTGCTAGTGGTTTTGGGGGAGGGCCCAATGAGCAGTTCTTC.

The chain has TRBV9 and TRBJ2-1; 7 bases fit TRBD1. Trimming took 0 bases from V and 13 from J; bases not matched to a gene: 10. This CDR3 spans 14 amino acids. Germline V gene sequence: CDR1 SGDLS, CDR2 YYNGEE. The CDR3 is CASSVGGTAPRQFF. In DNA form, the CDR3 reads TGTGCCAGCAGCGTAGGTGGGACAGCGCCTAGACAGTTCTTC.

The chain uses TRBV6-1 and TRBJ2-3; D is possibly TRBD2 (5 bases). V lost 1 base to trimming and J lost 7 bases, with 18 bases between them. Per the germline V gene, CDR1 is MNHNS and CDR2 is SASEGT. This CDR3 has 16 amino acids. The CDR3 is CASSEGGDYLRYTQYF. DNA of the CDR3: TGTGCCAGCAGTGAAGGGGGAGACTACCTCAGATATACGCAGTATTTT.

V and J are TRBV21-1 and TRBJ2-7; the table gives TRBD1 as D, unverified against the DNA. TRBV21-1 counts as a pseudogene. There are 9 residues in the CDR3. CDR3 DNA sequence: TGTGCCGGTCCCCAGGGGCAGTACTTC. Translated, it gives CAGPQGQYF.

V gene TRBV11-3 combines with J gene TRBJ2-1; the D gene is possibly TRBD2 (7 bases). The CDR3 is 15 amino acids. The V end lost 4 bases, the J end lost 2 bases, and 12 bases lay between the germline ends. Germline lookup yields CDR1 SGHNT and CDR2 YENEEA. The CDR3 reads CASSSGEGTYNEQFF. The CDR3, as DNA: TGTGCCAGCAGCTCAGGGGAGGGGACCTACAATGAGCAGTTCTTC.

The CDR3 nucleotides read TGTGCCAGCAGCACAACAGGGGGCACTGAAGCTTTCTTT. This encodes CASSTTGGTEAFF. The chain joins TRBV11-1 to TRBJ1-1; 8 nucleotides match TRBD1. Unmatched junction bases numbered 3, after V lost 5 bases and J lost 4 bases. Per the germline V gene, CDR1 is SGHAT and CDR2 is FQDESV (reference sequence). CDR3 size: 13 residues.

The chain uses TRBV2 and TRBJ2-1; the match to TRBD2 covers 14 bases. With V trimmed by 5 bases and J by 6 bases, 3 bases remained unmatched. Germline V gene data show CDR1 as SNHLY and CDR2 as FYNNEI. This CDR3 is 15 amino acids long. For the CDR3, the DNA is TGTGCCAGCAGTCTTGGGACTAGCGGGAGCAATGAGCAGTTCTTC. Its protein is CASSLGTSGSNEQFF. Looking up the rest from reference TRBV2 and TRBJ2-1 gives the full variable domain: EPEVTQTPSHQVTQMGQEVILRCVPISNHLYFYWYRQILGQKVEFLVSFYNNEISEKSEIFDDQFSVERPDGSNFTLKIRSTKLEDSAMYFCASSLGTSGSNEQFFGPGTRLTVL.

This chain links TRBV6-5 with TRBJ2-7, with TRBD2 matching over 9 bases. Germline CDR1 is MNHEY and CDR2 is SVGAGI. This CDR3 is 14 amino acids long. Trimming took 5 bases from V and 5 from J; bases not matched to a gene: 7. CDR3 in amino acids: CASSALAGINEQYF. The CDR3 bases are TGTGCCAGCAGTGCGCTAGCGGGAATCAACGAGCAGTACTTC.

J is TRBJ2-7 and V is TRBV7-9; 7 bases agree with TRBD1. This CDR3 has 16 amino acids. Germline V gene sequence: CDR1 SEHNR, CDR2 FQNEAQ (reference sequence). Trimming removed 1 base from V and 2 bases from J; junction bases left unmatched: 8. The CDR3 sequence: CASSLVGQVLAYEQYF. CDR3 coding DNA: TGTGCCAGCAGCTTAGTTGGACAGGTATTAGCCTACGAGCAGTACTTC.

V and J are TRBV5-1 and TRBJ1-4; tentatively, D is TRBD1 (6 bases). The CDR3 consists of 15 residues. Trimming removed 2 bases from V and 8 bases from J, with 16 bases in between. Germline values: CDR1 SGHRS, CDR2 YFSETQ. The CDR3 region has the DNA TGCGCCAGCAGCTTATCCCCACAGGGCGGCGAAAAACTGTTTTTT. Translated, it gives CASSLSPQGGEKLFF.

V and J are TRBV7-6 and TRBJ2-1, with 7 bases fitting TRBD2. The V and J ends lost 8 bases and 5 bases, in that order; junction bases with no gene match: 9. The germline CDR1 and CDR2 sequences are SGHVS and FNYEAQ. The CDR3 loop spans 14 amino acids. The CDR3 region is CASSGGSGNNEQFF. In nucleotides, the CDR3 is TGTGCCAGCTCCGGCGGGAGCGGGAACAATGAGCAGTTCTTC.

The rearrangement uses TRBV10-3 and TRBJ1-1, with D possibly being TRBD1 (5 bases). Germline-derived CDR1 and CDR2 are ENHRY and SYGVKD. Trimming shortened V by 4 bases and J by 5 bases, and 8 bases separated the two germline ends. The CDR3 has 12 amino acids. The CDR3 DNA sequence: TGTGCCATCAGTGTGGGGGATACTGAAGCTTTCTTT. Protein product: CAISVGDTEAFF.

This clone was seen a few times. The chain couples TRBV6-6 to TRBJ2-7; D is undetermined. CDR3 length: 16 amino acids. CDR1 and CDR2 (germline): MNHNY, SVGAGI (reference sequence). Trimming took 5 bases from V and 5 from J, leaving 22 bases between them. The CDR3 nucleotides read TGTGCCAGCAGTCAGCAACTCCGGGCCACAAATGACGAGCAGTACTTC. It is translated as CASSQQLRATNDEQYF.

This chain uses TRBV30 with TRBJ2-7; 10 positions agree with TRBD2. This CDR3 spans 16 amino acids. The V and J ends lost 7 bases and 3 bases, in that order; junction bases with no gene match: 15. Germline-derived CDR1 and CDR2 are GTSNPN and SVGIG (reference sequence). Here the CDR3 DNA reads TGTGCCTTTACCGGGACTAGCGACACTAAAAGCTACGAGCAGTACTTC. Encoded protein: CAFTGTSDTKSYEQYF.

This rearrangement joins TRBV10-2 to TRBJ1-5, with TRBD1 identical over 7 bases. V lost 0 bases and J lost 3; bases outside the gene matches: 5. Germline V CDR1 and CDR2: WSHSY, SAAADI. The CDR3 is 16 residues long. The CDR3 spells CASSESRTGTNQPQHF. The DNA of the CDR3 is TGCGCCAGCAGTGAGTCTCGGACAGGCACCAATCAGCCCCAGCATTTT.

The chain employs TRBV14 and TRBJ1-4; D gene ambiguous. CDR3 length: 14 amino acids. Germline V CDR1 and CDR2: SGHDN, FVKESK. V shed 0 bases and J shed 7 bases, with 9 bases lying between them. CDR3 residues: CASSQDPMGEKLFF. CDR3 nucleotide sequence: TGTGCCAGCAGCCAAGATCCAATGGGTGAAAAACTGTTTTTT.

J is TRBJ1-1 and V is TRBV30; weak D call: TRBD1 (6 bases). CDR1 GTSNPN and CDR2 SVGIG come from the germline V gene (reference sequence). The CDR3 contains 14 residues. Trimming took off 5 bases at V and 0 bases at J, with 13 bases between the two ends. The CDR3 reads CAWDRPGMNTEAFF. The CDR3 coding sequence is TGTGCCTGGGACAGGCCTGGAATGAACACTGAAGCTTTCTTT.

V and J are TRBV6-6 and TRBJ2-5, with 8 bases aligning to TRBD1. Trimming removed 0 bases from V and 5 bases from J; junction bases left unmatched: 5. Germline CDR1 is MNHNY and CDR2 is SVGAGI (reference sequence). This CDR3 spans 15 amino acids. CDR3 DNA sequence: TGTGCCAGCAGTTACTCGACAGGGGAGATTGAGACCCAGTACTTC. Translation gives CASSYSTGEIETQYF.

In DNA form, the CDR3 reads TGCAGCGTAGAGAGGGGCGAGTATGGCTACACCTTC. Amino acid sequence: CSVERGEYGYTF. The chain uses TRBV29-1 and TRBJ1-2, with D perhaps TRBD1 (5 bases). The V and J ends lost 6 bases and 5 bases respectively, with 13 bases between them. CDR1 is SQVTM and CDR2 is ANQGSEA in the germline V gene. The CDR3 has 12 residues.

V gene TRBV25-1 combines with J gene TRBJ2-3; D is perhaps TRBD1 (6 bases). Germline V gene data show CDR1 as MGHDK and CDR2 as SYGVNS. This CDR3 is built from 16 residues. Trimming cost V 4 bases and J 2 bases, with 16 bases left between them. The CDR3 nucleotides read TGTGCCAGCAGTGGGGGGCAGCGGTTATTCACAGATACGCAGTATTTT. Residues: CASSGGQRLFTDTQYF.

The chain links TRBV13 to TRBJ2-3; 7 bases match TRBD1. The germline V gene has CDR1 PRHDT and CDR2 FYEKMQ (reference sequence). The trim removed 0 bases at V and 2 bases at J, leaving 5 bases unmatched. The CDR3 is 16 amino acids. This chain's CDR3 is CASSLGSGQVTDTQYF. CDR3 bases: TGTGCCAGCAGCTTAGGTTCCGGACAGGTCACAGATACGCAGTATTTT.

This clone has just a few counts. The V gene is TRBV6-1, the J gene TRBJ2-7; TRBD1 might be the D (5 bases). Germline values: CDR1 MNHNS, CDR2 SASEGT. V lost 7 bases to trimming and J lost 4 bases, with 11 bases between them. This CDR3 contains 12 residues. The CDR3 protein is CASTRTIYEQYF. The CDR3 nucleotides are TGTGCCAGCACGAGGACAATATACGAGCAGTACTTC.

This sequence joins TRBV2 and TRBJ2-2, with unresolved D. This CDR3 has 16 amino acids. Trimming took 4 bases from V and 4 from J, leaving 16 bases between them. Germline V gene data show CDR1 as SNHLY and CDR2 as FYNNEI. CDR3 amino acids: CASSVAGVVSTGELFF. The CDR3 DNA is TGTGCCAGCAGTGTTGCTGGGGTAGTTAGCACCGGGGAGCTGTTTTTT. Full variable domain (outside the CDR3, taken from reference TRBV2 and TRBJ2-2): EPEVTQTPSHQVTQMGQEVILRCVPISNHLYFYWYRQILGQKVEFLVSFYNNEISEKSEIFDDQFSVERPDGSNFTLKIRSTKLEDSAMYFCASSVAGVVSTGELFFGEGSRLTVL.

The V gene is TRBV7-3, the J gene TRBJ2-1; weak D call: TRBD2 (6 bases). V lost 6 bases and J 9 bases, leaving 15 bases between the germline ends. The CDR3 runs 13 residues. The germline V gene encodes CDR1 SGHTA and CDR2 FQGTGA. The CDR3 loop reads CASSLVGGSEQFF. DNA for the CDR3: TGTGCCAGCAGTCTTGTAGGAGGGAGTGAGCAGTTCTTC.

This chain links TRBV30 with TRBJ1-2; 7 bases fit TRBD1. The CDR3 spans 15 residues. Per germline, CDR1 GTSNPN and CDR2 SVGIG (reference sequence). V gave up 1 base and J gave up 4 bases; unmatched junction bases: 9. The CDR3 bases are TGTGCCTGGAGTGAAGTGACAGGGTCGGGCTATGGCTACACCTTC. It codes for CAWSEVTGSGYGYTF.